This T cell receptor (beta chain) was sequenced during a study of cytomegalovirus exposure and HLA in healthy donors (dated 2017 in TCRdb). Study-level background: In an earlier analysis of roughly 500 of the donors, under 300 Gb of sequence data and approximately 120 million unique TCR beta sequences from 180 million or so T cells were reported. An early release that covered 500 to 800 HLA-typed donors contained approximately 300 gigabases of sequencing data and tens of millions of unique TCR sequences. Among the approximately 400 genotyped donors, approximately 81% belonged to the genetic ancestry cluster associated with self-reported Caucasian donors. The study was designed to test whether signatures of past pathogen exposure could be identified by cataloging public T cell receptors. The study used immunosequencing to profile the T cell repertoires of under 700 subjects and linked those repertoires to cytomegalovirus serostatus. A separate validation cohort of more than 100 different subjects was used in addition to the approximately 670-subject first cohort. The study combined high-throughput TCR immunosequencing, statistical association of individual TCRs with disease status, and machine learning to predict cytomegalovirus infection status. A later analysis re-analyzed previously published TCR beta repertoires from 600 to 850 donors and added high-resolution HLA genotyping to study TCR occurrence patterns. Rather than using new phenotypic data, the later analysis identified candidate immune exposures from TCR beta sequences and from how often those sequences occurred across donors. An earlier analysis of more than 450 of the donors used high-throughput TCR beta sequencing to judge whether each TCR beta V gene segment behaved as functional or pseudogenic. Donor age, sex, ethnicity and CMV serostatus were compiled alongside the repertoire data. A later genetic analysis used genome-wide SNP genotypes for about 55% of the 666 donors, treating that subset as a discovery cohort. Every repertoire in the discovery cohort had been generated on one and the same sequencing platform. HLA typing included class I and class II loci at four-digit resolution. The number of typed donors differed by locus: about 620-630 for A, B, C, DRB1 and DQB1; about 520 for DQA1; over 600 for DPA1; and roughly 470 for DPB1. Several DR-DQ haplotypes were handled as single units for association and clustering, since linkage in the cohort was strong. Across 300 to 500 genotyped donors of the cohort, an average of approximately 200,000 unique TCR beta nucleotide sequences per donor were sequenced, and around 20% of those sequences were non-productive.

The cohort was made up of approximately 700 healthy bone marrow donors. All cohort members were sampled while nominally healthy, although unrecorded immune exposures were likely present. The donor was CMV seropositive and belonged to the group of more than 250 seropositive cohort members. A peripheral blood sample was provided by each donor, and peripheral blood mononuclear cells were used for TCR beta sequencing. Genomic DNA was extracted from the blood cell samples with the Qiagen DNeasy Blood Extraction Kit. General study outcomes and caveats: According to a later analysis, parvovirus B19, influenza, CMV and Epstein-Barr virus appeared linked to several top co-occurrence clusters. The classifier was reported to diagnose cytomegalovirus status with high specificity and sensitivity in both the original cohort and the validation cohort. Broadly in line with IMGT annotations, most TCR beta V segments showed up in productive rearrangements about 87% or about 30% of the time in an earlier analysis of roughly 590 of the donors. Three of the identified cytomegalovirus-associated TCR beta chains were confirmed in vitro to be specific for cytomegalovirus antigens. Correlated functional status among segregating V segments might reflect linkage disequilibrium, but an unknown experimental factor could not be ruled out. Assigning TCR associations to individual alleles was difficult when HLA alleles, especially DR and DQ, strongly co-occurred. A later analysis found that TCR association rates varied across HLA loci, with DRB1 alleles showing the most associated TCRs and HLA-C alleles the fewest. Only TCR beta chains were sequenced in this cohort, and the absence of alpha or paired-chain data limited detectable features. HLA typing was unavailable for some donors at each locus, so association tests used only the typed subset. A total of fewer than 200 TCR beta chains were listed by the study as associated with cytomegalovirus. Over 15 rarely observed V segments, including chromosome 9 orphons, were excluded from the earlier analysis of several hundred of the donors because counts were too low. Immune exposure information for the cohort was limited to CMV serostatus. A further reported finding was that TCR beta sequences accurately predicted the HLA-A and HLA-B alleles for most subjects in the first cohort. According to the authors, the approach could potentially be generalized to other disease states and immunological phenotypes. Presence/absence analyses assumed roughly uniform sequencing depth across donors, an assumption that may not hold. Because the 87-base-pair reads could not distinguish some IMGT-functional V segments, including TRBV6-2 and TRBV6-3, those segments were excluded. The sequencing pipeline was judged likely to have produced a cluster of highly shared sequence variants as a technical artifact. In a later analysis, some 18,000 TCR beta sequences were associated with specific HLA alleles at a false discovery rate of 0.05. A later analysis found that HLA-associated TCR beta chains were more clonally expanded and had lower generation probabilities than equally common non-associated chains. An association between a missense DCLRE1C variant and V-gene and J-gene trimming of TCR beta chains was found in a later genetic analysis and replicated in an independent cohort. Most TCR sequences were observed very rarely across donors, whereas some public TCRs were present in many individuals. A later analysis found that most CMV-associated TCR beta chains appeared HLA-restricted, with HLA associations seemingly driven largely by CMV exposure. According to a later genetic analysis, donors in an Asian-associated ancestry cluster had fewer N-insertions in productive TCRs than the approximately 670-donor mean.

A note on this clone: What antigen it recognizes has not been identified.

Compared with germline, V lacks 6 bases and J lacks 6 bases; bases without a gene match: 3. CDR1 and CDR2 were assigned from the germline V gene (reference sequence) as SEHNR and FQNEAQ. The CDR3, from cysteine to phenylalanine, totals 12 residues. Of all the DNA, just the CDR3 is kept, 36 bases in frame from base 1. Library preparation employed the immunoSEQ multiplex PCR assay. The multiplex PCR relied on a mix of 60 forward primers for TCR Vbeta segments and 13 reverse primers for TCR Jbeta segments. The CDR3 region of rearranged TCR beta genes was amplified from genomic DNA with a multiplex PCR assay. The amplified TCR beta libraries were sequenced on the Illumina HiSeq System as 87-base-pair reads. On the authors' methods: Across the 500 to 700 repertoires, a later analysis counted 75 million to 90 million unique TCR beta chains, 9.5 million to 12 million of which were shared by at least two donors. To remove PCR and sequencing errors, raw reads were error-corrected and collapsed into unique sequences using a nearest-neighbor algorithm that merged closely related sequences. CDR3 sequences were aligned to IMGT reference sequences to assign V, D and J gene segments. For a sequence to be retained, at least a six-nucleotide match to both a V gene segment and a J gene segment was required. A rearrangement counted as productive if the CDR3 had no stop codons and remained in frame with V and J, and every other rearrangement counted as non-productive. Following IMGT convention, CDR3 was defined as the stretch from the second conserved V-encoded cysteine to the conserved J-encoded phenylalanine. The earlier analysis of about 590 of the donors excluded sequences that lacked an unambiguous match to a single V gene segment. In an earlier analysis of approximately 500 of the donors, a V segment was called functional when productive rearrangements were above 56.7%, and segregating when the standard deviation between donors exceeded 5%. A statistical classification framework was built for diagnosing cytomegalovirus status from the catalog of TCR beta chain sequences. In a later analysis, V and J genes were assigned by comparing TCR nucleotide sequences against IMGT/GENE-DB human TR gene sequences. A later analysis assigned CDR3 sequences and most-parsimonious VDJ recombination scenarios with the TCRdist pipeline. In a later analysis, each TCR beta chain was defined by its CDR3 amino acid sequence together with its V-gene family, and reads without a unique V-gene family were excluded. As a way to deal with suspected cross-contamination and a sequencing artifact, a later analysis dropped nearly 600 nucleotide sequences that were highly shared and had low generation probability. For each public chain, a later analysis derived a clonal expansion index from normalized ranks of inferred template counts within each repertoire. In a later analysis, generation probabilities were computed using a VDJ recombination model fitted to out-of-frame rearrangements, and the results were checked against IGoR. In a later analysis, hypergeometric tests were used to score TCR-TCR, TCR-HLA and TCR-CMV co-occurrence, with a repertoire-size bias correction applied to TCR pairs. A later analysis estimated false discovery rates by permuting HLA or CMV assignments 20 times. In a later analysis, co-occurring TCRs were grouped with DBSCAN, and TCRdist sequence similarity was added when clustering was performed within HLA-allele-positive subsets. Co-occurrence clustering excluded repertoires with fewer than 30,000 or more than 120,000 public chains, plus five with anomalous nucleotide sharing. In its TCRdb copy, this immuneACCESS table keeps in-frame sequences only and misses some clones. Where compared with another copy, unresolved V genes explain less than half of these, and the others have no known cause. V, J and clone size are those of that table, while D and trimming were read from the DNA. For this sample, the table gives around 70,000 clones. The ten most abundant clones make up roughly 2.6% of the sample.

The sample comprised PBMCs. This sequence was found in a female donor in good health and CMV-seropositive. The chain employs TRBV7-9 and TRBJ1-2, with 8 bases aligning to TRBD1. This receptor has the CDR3 CASSDRGHGYTF. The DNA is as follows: TGTGCCAGCAGTGACAGGGGCCATGGCTACACCTTC. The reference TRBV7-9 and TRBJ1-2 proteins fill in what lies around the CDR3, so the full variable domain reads DTGVSQNPRHKITKRGQNVTFRCDPISEHNRLYWYRQTLGQGPEFLTYFQNEAQLEKSRLLSDRFSAERPKGSFSTLEIQRTEQGDSAMYLCASSDRGHGYTFGSGTRLTVV.